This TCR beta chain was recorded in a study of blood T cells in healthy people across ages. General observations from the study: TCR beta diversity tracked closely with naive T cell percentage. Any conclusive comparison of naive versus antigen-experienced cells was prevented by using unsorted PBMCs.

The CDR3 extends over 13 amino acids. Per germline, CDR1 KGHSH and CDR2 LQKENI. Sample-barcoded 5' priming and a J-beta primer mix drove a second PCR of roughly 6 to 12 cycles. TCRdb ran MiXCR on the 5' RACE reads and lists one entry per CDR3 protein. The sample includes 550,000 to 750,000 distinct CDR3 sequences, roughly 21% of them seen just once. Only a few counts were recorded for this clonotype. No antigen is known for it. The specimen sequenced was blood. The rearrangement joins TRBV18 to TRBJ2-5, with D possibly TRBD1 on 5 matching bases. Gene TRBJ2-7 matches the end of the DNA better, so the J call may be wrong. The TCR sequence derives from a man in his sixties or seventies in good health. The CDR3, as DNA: TGTGCCAGCTCTCAGACAGAGTCCTACGAGCAGTACTTC. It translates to CASSQTESYEQYF.